Below are 5 T cell receptor beta chains sequenced from a single sample in a study of T cell responses to AZD1222 COVID-19 vaccine. This table comes from immunoSEQ multiplex PCR, and its TCRdb copy is limited to in-frame clones, with some not included. The repertoire includes some 150,000 clones, 65% to 90% of them detected once, and roughly 8.7% sits in the top ten. The source was peripheral blood, collected 28 days after the second dose of the MenACWY control vaccine. These receptors were collected from an adult who received the MenACWY meningococcal vaccine as a control.

This rearrangement joins TRBV6-5 to TRBJ1-2; D is uncertain. The germline V gene has CDR1 MNHEY and CDR2 SVGAGI. Trimming cost V 5 bases and J 2 bases, with 9 bases left between them. CDR3 size: 13 residues. This CDR3 is CASSRGINYGYTF. In nucleotides, the CDR3 is TGTGCCAGCAGTCGCGGGATAAACTATGGCTACACCTTC.

The J gene is TRBJ1-5, the V gene TRBV7-7; 9 bases agree with TRBD1. Germline assignment: CDR1 SSHAT and CDR2 FNYEAQ (reference sequence). With V trimmed by 3 bases and J by 10 bases, 4 bases remained unmatched. CDR3 size: 13 residues. In nucleotides, the CDR3 is TGTGCCAGCAGCTTCTCACAGGGGGCCCCCCAGCATTTT. Protein sequence: CASSFSQGAPQHF.

The V gene is TRBV7-2, the J gene TRBJ2-7; no clear D gene. V gave up 4 bases and J gave up 0 bases, with 10 bases separating them. Per the germline V gene, CDR1 is SGHTA and CDR2 is FQGNSA. The CDR3 loop spans 14 amino acids. The CDR3 protein is CASSYLGSSYEQYF. CDR3 DNA: TGTGCCAGCAGCTACCTCGGCTCCTCCTACGAGCAGTACTTC.

The chain has TRBV9 and TRBJ1-6; D not resolved. The CDR3 consists of 13 residues. CDR1 and CDR2 (germline): SGDLS, YYNGEE. The V end lost 4 bases, the J end lost 7 bases, and 9 bases lay between the germline ends. CDR3: CASSSGVNSPLHF. DNA of the CDR3: TGTGCCAGCAGCTCCGGGGTAAATTCACCCCTCCACTTT.

V is TRBV7-8 and J is TRBJ2-3; TRBD1 is a possible D gene (5 bases). From germline, CDR1 is SGHVS and CDR2 FQNEAQ. This CDR3 comprises 14 residues. Trimming removed 0 bases from V and 1 base from J, with 5 bases in between. The DNA for the CDR3 is TGTGCCAGCAGCTTAGCAGGGGGCACAGATACGCAGTATTTT. Residues: CASSLAGGTDTQYF.